Sequencing of this T cell receptor beta chain was carried out in a study of blood T cell repertoires in COVID-19. Study at large: Sample material is recorded as cDNA or gDNA derived from T cells, B-cell-depleted T cells, or PBMCs.

The CDR3 consists of 13 residues. Germline loops: CDR1 LGHDT, CDR2 YNNKEL (reference sequence). Trimming shortened V by 3 bases and J by 8 bases, and 10 bases separated the two germline ends. This clone is a singleton in its sample. As processed by the authors: Estimated nucleated cell counts came from reference gene primer amplification. Repertoires were generated with immunoSEQ multiplex PCR, while TCRdb's copy carries only in-frame clones and drops some. That table supplies the V and J calls and clone size; D and trimming were determined from the DNA. The sample has about 250,000 clones; 86% are singletons.

Sequencing was performed on peripheral blood. The receptor comes from a woman aged 60 to 75 who had recovered from COVID-19. The gene calls are TRBV3-1 (or the pseudogene TRBV3-2) and TRBJ1-4, with D unresolved. This chain's CDR3 is CASSQGWEEKLFF. CDR3 nucleotide sequence: TGTGCCAGCAGCCAGGGGTGGGAGGAAAAACTGTTTTTT.